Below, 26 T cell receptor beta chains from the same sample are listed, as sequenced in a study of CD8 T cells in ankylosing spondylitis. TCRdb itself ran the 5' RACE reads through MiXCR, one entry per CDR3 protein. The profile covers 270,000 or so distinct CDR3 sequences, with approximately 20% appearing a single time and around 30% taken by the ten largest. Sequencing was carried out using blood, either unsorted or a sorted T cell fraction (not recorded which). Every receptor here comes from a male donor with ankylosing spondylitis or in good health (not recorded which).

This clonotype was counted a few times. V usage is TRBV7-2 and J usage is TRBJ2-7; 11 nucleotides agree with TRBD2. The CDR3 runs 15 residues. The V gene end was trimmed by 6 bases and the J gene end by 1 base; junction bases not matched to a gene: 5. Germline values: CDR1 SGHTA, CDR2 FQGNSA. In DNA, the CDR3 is TGTGCCAGCAGGGCCGGGACTAGCGGTTCCTACGAGCAGTACTTC. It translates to CASRAGTSGSYEQYF.

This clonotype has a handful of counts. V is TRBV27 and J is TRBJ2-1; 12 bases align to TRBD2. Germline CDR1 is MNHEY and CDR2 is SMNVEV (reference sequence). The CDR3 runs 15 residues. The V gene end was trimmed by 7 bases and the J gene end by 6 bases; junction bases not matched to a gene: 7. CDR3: CASNPGTSGLNEQFF. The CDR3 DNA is TGTGCCAGCAACCCCGGGACTAGCGGGCTCAATGAGCAGTTCTTC.

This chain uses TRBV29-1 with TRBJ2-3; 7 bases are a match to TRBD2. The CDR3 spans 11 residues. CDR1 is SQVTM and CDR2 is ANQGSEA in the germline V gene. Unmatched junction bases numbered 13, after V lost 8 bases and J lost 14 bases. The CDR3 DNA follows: TGCAGCCTTTGGAGCGGACTAGGCCTGTATTTT. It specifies CSLWSGLGLYF.

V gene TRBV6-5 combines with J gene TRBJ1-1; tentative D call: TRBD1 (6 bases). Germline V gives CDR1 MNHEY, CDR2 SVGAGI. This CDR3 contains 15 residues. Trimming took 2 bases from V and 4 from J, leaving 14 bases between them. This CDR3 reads CASSYKGPGATEAFF. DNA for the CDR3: TGTGCCAGCAGTTACAAGGGGCCGGGGGCCACTGAAGCTTTCTTT.

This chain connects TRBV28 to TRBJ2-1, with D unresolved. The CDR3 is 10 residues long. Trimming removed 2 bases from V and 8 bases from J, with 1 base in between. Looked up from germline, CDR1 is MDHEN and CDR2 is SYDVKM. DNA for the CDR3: TGTGCCAGCAGTTTACATGAGCAGTTCTTC. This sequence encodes CASSLHEQFF.

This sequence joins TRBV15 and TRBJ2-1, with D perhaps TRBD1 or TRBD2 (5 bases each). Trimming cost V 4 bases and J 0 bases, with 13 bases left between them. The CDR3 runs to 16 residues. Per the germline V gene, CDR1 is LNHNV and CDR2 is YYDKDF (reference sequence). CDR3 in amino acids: CATSKWDGLSYNEQFF. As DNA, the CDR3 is TGTGCCACCAGCAAGTGGGACGGTCTCTCCTACAATGAGCAGTTCTTC.

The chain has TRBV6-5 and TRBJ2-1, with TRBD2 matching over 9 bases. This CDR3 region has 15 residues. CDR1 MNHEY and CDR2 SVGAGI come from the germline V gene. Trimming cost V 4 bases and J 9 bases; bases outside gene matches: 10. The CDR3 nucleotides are TGTGCCAGCAGTTTGGGTCTCGCGGGAGGGTTTGAGCAGTTCTTC. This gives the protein CASSLGLAGGFEQFF.

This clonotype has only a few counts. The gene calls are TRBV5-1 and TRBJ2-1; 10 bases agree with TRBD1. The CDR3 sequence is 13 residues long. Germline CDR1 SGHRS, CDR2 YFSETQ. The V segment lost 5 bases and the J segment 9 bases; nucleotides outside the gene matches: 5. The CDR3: CASSWDRGGEQFF. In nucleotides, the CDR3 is TGCGCCAGCAGTTGGGACAGGGGCGGTGAGCAGTTCTTC.

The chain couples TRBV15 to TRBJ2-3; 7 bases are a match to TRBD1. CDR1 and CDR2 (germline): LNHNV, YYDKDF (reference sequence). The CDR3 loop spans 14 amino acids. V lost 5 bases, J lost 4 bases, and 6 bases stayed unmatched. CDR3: CATSLARGPDTQYF. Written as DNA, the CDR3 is TGTGCCACCAGCCTTGCTAGGGGGCCAGATACGCAGTATTTT.

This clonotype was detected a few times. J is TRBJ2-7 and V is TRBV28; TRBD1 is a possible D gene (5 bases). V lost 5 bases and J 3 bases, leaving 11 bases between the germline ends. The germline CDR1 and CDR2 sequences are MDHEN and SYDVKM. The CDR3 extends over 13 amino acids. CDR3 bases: TGTGCCAGCAGTAAAGCAGGGTTCTACGAGCAGTACTTC. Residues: CASSKAGFYEQYF.

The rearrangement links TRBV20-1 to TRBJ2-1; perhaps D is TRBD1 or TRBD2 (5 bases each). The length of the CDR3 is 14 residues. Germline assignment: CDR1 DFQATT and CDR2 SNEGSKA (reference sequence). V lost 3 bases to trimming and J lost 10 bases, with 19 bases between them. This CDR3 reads CSARGVLALVEQFF. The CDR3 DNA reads TGCAGTGCTAGGGGGGTGCTAGCCCTAGTCGAGCAGTTCTTC.

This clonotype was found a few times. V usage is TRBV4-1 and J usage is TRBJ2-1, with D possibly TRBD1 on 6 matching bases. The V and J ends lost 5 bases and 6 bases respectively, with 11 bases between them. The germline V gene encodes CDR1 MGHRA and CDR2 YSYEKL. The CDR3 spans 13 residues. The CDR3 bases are TGCGCCAGCAGCTCTCCGGACAGCAATGAGCAGTTCTTC. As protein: CASSSPDSNEQFF.

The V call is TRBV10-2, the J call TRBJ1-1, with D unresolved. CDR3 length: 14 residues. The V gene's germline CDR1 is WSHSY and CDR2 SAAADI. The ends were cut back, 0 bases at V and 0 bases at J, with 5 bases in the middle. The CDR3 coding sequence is TGCGCCAGCAGTGAGTCTATCCTGAACACTGAAGCTTTCTTT. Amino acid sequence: CASSESILNTEAFF.

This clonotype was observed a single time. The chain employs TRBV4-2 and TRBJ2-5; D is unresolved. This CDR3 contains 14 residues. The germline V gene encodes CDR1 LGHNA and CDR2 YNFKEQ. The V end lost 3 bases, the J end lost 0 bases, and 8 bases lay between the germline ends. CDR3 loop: CASSQFQYQETQYF. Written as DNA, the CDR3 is TGTGCCAGCAGCCAGTTCCAGTACCAAGAGACCCAGTACTTC.

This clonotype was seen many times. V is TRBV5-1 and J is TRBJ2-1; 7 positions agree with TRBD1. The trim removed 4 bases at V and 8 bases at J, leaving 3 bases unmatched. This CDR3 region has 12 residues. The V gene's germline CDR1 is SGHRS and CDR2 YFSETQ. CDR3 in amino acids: CASSTGTDEQFF. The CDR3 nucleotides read TGCGCCAGCAGCACCGGGACAGATGAGCAGTTCTTC.

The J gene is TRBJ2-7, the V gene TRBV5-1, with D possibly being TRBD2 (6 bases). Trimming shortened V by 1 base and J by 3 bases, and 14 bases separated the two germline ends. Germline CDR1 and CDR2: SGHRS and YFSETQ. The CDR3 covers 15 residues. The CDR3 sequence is CASSLYAGPFYEQYF. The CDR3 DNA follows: TGCGCCAGCAGCTTGTATGCGGGACCCTTCTACGAGCAGTACTTC.

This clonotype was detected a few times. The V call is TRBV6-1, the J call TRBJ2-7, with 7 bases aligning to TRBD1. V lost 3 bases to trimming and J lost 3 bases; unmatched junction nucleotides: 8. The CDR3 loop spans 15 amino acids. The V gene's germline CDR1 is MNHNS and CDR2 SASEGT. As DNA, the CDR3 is TGTGCCAGCAGTGAGGACAGGAGAGTAGTCTACGAGCAGTACTTC. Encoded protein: CASSEDRRVVYEQYF.

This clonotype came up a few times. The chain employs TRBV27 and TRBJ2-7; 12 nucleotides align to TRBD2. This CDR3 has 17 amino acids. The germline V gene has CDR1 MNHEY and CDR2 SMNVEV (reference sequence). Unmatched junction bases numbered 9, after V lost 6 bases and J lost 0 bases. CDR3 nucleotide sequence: TGTGCCAGCAGCCCTGGACTAGCGGGGTTTGACTCCTACGAGCAGTACTTC. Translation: CASSPGLAGFDSYEQYF.

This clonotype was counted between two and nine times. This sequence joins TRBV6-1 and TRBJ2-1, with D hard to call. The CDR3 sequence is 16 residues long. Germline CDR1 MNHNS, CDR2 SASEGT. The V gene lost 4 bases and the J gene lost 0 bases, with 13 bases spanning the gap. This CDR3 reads CASSVSDRSSYNEQFF. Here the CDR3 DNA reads TGTGCCAGCAGTGTATCGGACCGTAGCTCCTACAATGAGCAGTTCTTC.

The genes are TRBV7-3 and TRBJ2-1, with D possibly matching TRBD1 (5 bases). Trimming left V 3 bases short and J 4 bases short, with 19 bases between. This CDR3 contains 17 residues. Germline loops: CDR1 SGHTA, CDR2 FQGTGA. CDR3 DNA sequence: TGTGCCAGCAGCTTGGGGCCCGGCGGACCTCCGTACAATGAGCAGTTCTTC. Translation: CASSLGPGGPPYNEQFF. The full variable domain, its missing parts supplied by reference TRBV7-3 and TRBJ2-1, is GAGVSQTPSNKVTEKGKYVELRCDPISGHTALYWYRQSLGQGPEFLIYFQGTGAADDSGLPNDRFFAVRPEGSVSTLKIQRTERGDSAVYLCASSLGPGGPPYNEQFFGPGTRLTVL.

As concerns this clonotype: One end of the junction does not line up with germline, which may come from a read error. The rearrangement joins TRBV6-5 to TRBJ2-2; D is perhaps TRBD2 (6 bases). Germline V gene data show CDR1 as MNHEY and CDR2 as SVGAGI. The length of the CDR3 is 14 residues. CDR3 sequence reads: CASSYGGNTGALFF. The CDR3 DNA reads TGTGCCAGCAGTTACGGGGGGAACACCGGGGCGCTGTTTTTT.

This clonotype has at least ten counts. In DNA form, the CDR3 reads TGTGCCAGCAGCCAAGGTGGCTACTACGAGCAGTACTTC. Translated, it gives CASSQGGYYEQYF. The chain links TRBV4-2 to TRBJ2-7; D gene uncertain. Germline CDR1 LGHNA, CDR2 YNFKEQ. V dropped 1 base and J dropped 3 bases, with 7 bases sitting between them. This CDR3 is built from 13 residues.

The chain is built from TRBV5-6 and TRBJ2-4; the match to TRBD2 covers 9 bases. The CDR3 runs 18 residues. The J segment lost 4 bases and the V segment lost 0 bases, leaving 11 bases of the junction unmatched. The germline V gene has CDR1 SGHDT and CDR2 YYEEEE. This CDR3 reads CASSLAKVAGVLKNIQYF. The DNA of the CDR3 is TGTGCCAGCAGCTTGGCCAAGGTAGCGGGAGTACTTAAAAACATTCAGTACTTC.

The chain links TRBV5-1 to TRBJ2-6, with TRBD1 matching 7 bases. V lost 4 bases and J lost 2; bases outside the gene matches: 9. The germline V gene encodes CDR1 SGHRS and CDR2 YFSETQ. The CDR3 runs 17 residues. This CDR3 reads CASSPGQESTGANVLTF. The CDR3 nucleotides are TGCGCCAGCAGCCCCGGACAGGAGTCTACTGGGGCCAACGTCCTGACTTTC.

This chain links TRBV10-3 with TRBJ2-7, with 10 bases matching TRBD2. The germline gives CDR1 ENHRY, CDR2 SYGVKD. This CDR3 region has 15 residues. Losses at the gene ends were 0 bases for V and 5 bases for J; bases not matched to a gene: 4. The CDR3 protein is CAISESLAGAHEQYF. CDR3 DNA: TGTGCCATCAGTGAGTCCCTAGCGGGAGCCCACGAGCAGTACTTC.

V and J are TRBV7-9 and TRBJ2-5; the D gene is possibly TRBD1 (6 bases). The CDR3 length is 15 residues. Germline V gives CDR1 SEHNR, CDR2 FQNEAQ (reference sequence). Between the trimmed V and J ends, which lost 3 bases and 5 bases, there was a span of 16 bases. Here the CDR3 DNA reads TGTGCCAGCAGCTTGGTGGGGGACATCGGGGAGACCCAGTACTTC. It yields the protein CASSLVGDIGETQYF.